Shown below are 22 T cell receptor beta chains from a single sample sequenced in a study of blood T cell repertoires in COVID-19. The data were produced by immunoSEQ multiplex PCR, yet TCRdb's version contains in-frame clones alone and is incomplete. The profile covers about 180,000 clones, with 70% to 90% appearing a single time and around 9.9% taken by the ten largest. The source material was peripheral blood. The receptors were sampled from a human donor with active or convalescent COVID-19. The donor label of this sample is uncertain.

This chain connects TRBV24-1 to TRBJ2-7; the match to TRBD2 covers 7 bases. The J segment lost 3 bases and the V segment lost 5 bases, leaving 12 bases of the junction unmatched. This CDR3 spans 16 amino acids. CDR1 is KGHDR, CDR2 SFDVKD, per germline. CDR3 coding DNA: TGTGCCACCAGTGGAGCAGCCACTAGCGAAAGCTACGAGCAGTACTTC. Its translation is CATSGAATSESYEQYF.

J is TRBJ2-3 and V is TRBV4-2; 11 bases align to TRBD2. Germline assignment: CDR1 LGHNA and CDR2 YNFKEQ. After removal of 4 bases from V and 4 bases from J, the junction contained 22 bases not matched to a gene. The CDR3 extends over 21 amino acids. The CDR3 nucleotides are TGTGCCAGCAGCCCCCCCACTGATAGCGGGGGGGCCGAGTTATCCCCAGATACGCAGTATTTT. Translated, it gives CASSPPTDSGGAELSPDTQYF.

V and J are TRBV5-6 and TRBJ2-5, with D unclear. This CDR3 has 13 residues. The germline CDR1 and CDR2 sequences are SGHDT and YYEEEE. V lost 3 bases to trimming and J lost 5 bases, with 11 bases between them. CDR3 region: CASSSPVLETQYF. CDR3 nucleotides: TGTGCCAGCAGCTCACCCGTACTGGAGACCCAGTACTTC. The variable domain in full, with the rest retrieved from reference TRBV5-6 and TRBJ2-5, is DAGVTQSPTHLIKTRGQQVTLRCSPKSGHDTVSWYQQALGQGPQFIFQYYEEEERQRGNFPDRFSGHQFPNYSSELNVNALLLGDSALYLCASSSPVLETQYFGPGTRLLVL.

The V gene is TRBV4-1, the J gene TRBJ2-2, with D possibly TRBD1 on 6 matching bases. CDR1 MGHRA and CDR2 YSYEKL come from the germline V gene. V was shortened by 1 base and J by 6 bases, with 12 bases between the two germline ends. This CDR3 contains 15 residues. The CDR3 protein is CASSQGQVQAGELFF. As DNA, the CDR3 is TGCGCCAGCAGCCAAGGACAGGTCCAGGCCGGGGAGCTGTTTTTT.

The chain combines TRBV29-1 with TRBJ2-3; 8 bases match TRBD1. The CDR3 is made up of 13 amino acids. The ends lost 7 bases at V and 2 bases at J; junction bases unmatched: 5. Germline assignment: CDR1 SQVTM and CDR2 ANQGSEA. CDR3 amino acids: CSGRTGSTDTQYF. DNA for the CDR3: TGCAGCGGCCGGACAGGGTCCACAGATACGCAGTATTTT.

This chain links TRBV30 with TRBJ1-1; 7 bases are shared with TRBD1. The CDR3 extends over 14 amino acids. V was pared by 2 bases and J by 4 bases, with 7 bases of the junction left unmatched. Germline assignment: CDR1 GTSNPN and CDR2 SVGIG (reference sequence). This chain's CDR3 is CAWSISTGSTEAFF. In DNA, the CDR3 is TGTGCCTGGAGTATCTCGACAGGGAGCACTGAAGCTTTCTTT.

V and J are TRBV3-1 (or the pseudogene TRBV3-2) and TRBJ1-1; 10 bases line up with TRBD1. CDR1 LGHDT and CDR2 YNNKEL come from the germline V gene (reference sequence). The CDR3 runs to 16 residues. The trim removed 4 bases at V and 6 bases at J, leaving 11 bases unmatched. The CDR3 DNA follows: TGTGCCAGCAGCCTGCGGACAGGGGGGATTATCGCTGAAGCTTTCTTT. Its protein is CASSLRTGGIIAEAFF.

The rearrangement links TRBV5-4 to TRBJ2-2, with 10 positions matching TRBD2. CDR1 is SGHNT and CDR2 is YYREEE in the germline V gene (reference sequence). The CDR3 has 18 residues. The ends lost 3 bases at V and 0 bases at J; junction bases unmatched: 8. CDR3 bases: TGTGCCAGCAGCTCACTGGGACTAGCGACATCGAACACCGGGGAGCTGTTTTTT. Translation: CASSSLGLATSNTGELFF.

The chain couples TRBV10-3 to TRBJ1-1; 10 positions agree with TRBD1. This CDR3 region has 14 residues. The germline CDR1 and CDR2 sequences are ENHRY and SYGVKD. V lost 6 bases to trimming and J lost 4 bases; unmatched junction nucleotides: 5. The CDR3 reads CAIRAGQGVTEAFF. CDR3 nucleotide sequence: TGTGCCATCAGAGCCGGACAGGGGGTCACTGAAGCTTTCTTT.

This chain's CDR3 is CAWSVKGQGASNYGYTF. CDR3 bases: TGTGCCTGGAGTGTAAAGGGACAGGGGGCCTCTAACTATGGCTACACCTTC. The chain recombines TRBV30 with TRBJ1-2, with 12 bases aligning to TRBD1. The germline V gene encodes CDR1 GTSNPN and CDR2 SVGIG (reference sequence). V gave up 0 bases and J gave up 0 bases; unmatched junction bases: 5. The CDR3 runs 17 residues.

The chain is built from TRBV15 and TRBJ2-2; 7 bases match TRBD2. The CDR3 runs to 14 residues. Germline values: CDR1 LNHNV, CDR2 YYDKDF (reference sequence). The V and J ends lost 0 bases and 9 bases, in that order; junction bases with no gene match: 4. The CDR3 DNA sequence: TGTGCCACCAGCAGAGATACTAGCGATTGGGAGCTGTTTTTT. Protein sequence: CATSRDTSDWELFF.

This chain links TRBV18 with TRBJ1-2; TRBD1 aligns across 9 bases. The germline V gene encodes CDR1 KGHSH and CDR2 LQKENI. The CDR3 is 15 amino acids. V shed 3 bases, J shed 8 bases, and the junction held 10 bases outside the gene matches. The CDR3, as DNA: TGTGCCAGCTCACCGGGACAGGGAGATTTCTACGGCTACACCTTC. This codes for CASSPGQGDFYGYTF.

This clone was found a few times. The V call is TRBV3-1 (or the pseudogene TRBV3-2), the J call TRBJ2-2; TRBD2 agrees at 12 bases. V trimming: 1 base; J trimming: 3 bases; junction bases outside the gene matches: 6. Germline CDR1 reads LGHDT; CDR2 reads YNNKEL (reference sequence). This CDR3 has 18 amino acids. The CDR3 loop reads CASSQGASGGAYTGELFF. The CDR3 coding sequence is TGTGCCAGCAGCCAAGGGGCTAGCGGGGGGGCCTACACCGGGGAGCTGTTTTTT.

In nucleotides, the CDR3 is TGTGCCAGCAGGCGTTGGGACAGGGGGGGCGGCGAGCAGTACTTC. As protein: CASRRWDRGGGEQYF. This chain links TRBV6-5 with TRBJ2-7; 11 nucleotides match TRBD1. Germline CDR1 reads MNHEY; CDR2 reads SVGAGI. The CDR3 extends over 15 amino acids. V trimming: 6 bases; J trimming: 6 bases; junction bases outside the gene matches: 10.

The chain uses TRBV10-3 and TRBJ2-7; weak D call: TRBD2 (6 bases). The ends were cut back, 4 bases at V and 4 bases at J, with 14 bases in the middle. The CDR3 runs 14 residues. Germline assignment: CDR1 ENHRY and CDR2 SYGVKD. CDR3 bases: TGTGCCATCAGTGGGGTTAGCGGAATATACGAGCAGTACTTC. Protein sequence: CAISGVSGIYEQYF.

This chain uses TRBV7-9 with TRBJ2-7; 10 bases fit TRBD1. Germline trimming cut 5 bases from V and 3 bases from J; bases unmatched to any gene: 7. Germline CDR1 and CDR2: SEHNR and FQNEAQ (reference sequence). The CDR3 contains 15 residues. The CDR3 DNA is TGTGCCAGCAGCCAACCGGGGACAGGGGTCTACGAGCAGTACTTC. It yields the protein CASSQPGTGVYEQYF. The variable domain in full, with the rest retrieved from reference TRBV7-9 and TRBJ2-7, is DTGVSQNPRHKITKRGQNVTFRCDPISEHNRLYWYRQTLGQGPEFLTYFQNEAQLEKSRLLSDRFSAERPKGSFSTLEIQRTEQGDSAMYLCASSQPGTGVYEQYFGPGTRLTVT.

The J gene is TRBJ1-5, the V gene TRBV28; D not certain. Trimming took off 4 bases at V and 0 bases at J, with 10 bases between the two ends. CDR3 length equals 15 residues. Per the germline V gene, CDR1 is MDHEN and CDR2 is SYDVKM. Here the CDR3 reads CASSYAGLSNQPQHF. The DNA for the CDR3 is TGTGCCAGCAGTTACGCAGGTCTTAGCAATCAGCCCCAGCATTTT.

The CDR3 sequence is CASSIQGQSYNEQFF. The CDR3 DNA reads TGTGCCAGCAGCATTCAAGGACAGTCCTACAATGAGCAGTTCTTC. This chain uses TRBV7-6 with TRBJ2-1; a possible D gene is TRBD1 (6 bases). Germline V gives CDR1 SGHVS, CDR2 FNYEAQ. V was trimmed by 5 bases and J by 1 base, leaving 12 bases between them. The CDR3 sequence is 15 residues long. Combining the CDR3 with reference TRBV7-6 and TRBJ2-1 gives the whole variable domain GAGVSQSPRYKVTKRGQDVALRCDPISGHVSLYWYRQALGQGPEFLTYFNYEAQQDKSGLPNDRFSAERPEGSISTLTIQRTEQRDSAMYRCASSIQGQSYNEQFFGPGTRLTVL.

The CDR3 DNA follows: TGTGCCAGCAGCGTCGTGGCTAGCGGGAGCAACGAGCAGTACTTC. Translated: CASSVVASGSNEQYF. The rearrangement links TRBV9 to TRBJ2-7; TRBD2 matches at 10 bases. The V gene end was trimmed by 2 bases and the J gene end by 5 bases; junction bases not matched to a gene: 7. The CDR3 loop spans 15 amino acids. Per germline, CDR1 SGDLS and CDR2 YYNGEE.

This clone was counted between two and nine times. The rearrangement links TRBV18 to TRBJ2-7; TRBD1 might be the D (5 bases). The CDR3 runs to 16 residues. Germline CDR1 is KGHSH and CDR2 is LQKENI. The V and J ends lost 2 bases and 0 bases respectively, with 14 bases between them. The CDR3 DNA sequence: TGTGCCAGCTCACCATTCTCACAGGTGACCTCCTACGAGCAGTACTTC. Residues: CASSPFSQVTSYEQYF.

The V and J genes are TRBV18 and TRBJ1-5, with a weak D call TRBD1 (5 bases). Germline assignment: CDR1 KGHSH and CDR2 LQKENI. V lost 2 bases to trimming and J lost 5 bases, with 13 bases between them. The length of the CDR3 is 15 residues. DNA of the CDR3: TGTGCCAGCTCACCAGGGGCAGGGAATTATCAGCCCCAGCATTTT. Protein sequence: CASSPGAGNYQPQHF.

The chain joins TRBV2 to TRBJ1-4; tentatively, D is TRBD1 (5 bases). V was shortened by 5 bases and J by 8 bases, with 9 bases between the two germline ends. CDR3 length: 12 amino acids. CDR1 and CDR2 (germline): SNHLY, FYNNEI. CDR3 DNA sequence: TGTGCCAGCAGTATAGGGGCGGAAAAACTGTTTTTT. Its translation: CASSIGAEKLFF.